The T cell receptor (beta chain) described here comes from a study of shared clonotypes between healthy human individuals. As concerns this clone: What it binds is not known.

Broader study findings: At large depth, rarefaction still showed sorted-subset sequencing to be incomplete. Among non-shared clonotypes, generation probabilities were lower than among those shared by all four donors. Generally, naive subsets came out with larger estimated richness than memory subsets.

About 33,000 T cell genomes (approximately 180 ng DNA) went into each sorted-subset replicate. The repertoire was sequenced with immunoSEQ multiplex PCR; TCRdb's copy has only in-frame clones and lacks some. The table includes some 1,400,000 clones, 95% to 97% detected once. The CDR3 extends over 15 amino acids. Deletions cut 5 bases from V and 5 bases from J, with 20 bases between. CDR1 is SQVTM and CDR2 is ANQGSEA in the germline V gene. Sample: naive CD4+ T cells sorted from blood. Subset denoted: CD45RA+ positively selected. This chain uses TRBV29-1 with TRBJ2-3, with a weak D call TRBD1 (6 bases). The TCR comes from a young man in good health. The CDR3 DNA reads TGCAGCGTTTCCATATCCCAGGGGATACGAGATACGCAGTATTTT. Encoded protein: CSVSISQGIRDTQYF.